Shown below are 25 T cell receptor beta chains from a single sample sequenced in a study of blood T cell repertoires in COVID-19. TCRdb's copy holds only in-frame clones and misses some; the assay was immunoSEQ multiplex PCR. The sample comprises around 180,000 clones, about 90% of which are singletons, and just under 2.5% rests with the top ten. Sequenced sample: peripheral blood. All receptors derive from a man aged 35-49 years with active or convalescent COVID-19.

V usage is TRBV5-1 and J usage is TRBJ2-7, with D perhaps TRBD1 (5 bases). This CDR3 has 15 residues. Germline CDR1 SGHRS, CDR2 YFSETQ. Trimming cost V 0 bases and J 0 bases, with 10 bases left between them. The CDR3 loop is CASSLEVDSSYEQYF. The CDR3 coding sequence is TGCGCCAGCAGCTTGGAGGTTGACAGCTCCTACGAGCAGTACTTC.

The chain couples TRBV3-1 (or the pseudogene TRBV3-2) to TRBJ1-2, with 7 bases aligning to TRBD1. Germline trimming cut 1 base from V and 8 bases from J; bases unmatched to any gene: 10. This CDR3 contains 15 residues. Germline values: CDR1 LGHDT, CDR2 YNNKEL (reference sequence). DNA of the CDR3: TGTGCCAGCAGCCAAGTGGGGCAGGGGGGAGCCGGCTACACCTTC. Translating it yields CASSQVGQGGAGYTF.

V is TRBV29-1 and J is TRBJ1-1; TRBD1 matches at 8 bases. Germline V gene lookup returns CDR1 SQVTM and CDR2 ANQGSEA. V lost 1 base and J lost 4; bases outside the gene matches: 5. The CDR3 contains 14 residues. For the CDR3, the DNA is TGCAGCGTTGAAGGCAGGGGGCCAGGCACTGAAGCTTTCTTT. Encoded protein: CSVEGRGPGTEAFF.

In its sample, this clone was seen once. Written as DNA, the CDR3 is TGTGCCAGCAGCCAATTGACAGGGAATAATGAAAAACTGTTTTTT. Translated, it gives CASSQLTGNNEKLFF. The genes are TRBV7-8 and TRBJ1-4; 7 bases align to TRBD1. The CDR3 contains 15 residues. Unmatched junction bases numbered 7, after V lost 5 bases and J lost 4 bases. CDR1 SGHVS and CDR2 FQNEAQ come from the germline V gene.

This clone was counted between two and nine times. This chain joins TRBV11-1 and TRBJ1-2; D may be TRBD1 (5 bases). CDR1 is SGHAT and CDR2 is FQDESV in the germline V gene (reference sequence). Trimming cost V 6 bases and J 8 bases, with 10 bases left between them. The CDR3 extends over 11 amino acids. In DNA form, the CDR3 reads TGTGCCAGCAGTGACGGGGGAGGCTACACCTTC. It is translated as CASSDGGGYTF. Full variable domain (outside the CDR3, taken from reference TRBV11-1 and TRBJ1-2): EAEVAQSPRYKITEKSQAVAFWCDPISGHATLYWYRQILGQGPELLVQFQDESVVDDSQLPKDRFSAERLKGVDSTLKIQPAELGDSAMYLCASSDGGGYTFGSGTRLTVV.

This rearrangement joins TRBV10-2 to TRBJ1-2; D is unresolved. Germline V gene lookup returns CDR1 WSHSY and CDR2 SAAADI. The CDR3 extends over 14 amino acids. V was shortened by 1 base and J by 4 bases, with 10 bases between the two germline ends. CDR3 DNA sequence: TGCGCCAGCAGTGAGTTAAGGTTAGCCTATGGCTACACCTTC. It yields the protein CASSELRLAYGYTF.

The rearrangement uses TRBV3-1 (or the pseudogene TRBV3-2) and TRBJ2-5; TRBD2 aligns across 10 bases. The CDR3 extends over 13 amino acids. CDR1 is LGHDT, CDR2 YNNKEL, per germline (reference sequence). The trim removed 8 bases at V and 5 bases at J, leaving 5 bases unmatched. CDR3 protein: CASGILAGETQYF. The CDR3 nucleotides read TGTGCCAGCGGTATACTAGCGGGGGAGACCCAGTACTTC.

The gene calls are TRBV5-5 and TRBJ1-1; D possibly corresponds to TRBD1 (6 bases). The CDR3 consists of 14 residues. Germline V CDR1 and CDR2: SGHKS, YYEKEE (reference sequence). V shed 5 bases and J shed 2 bases, with 13 bases lying between them. CDR3: CASSPRGVNTEAFF. CDR3 DNA sequence: TGTGCCAGCAGTCCCAGGGGCGTAAACACTGAAGCTTTCTTT.

This chain joins TRBV30 and TRBJ1-6; TRBD1 is a possible D gene (6 bases). This CDR3 has 13 amino acids. In germline, CDR1 is GTSNPN, CDR2 SVGIG (reference sequence). V lost 2 bases and J 6 bases, leaving 8 bases between the germline ends. This CDR3 is CAWSTGINSPLHF. DNA for the CDR3: TGTGCCTGGAGTACAGGGATTAATTCACCCCTCCACTTT.

CDR3 nucleotides: TGTGCCAGCAGTGACTCCGGTGGCGGGGGAGGCACCGGGGAGCTGTTTTTT. It yields the protein CASSDSGGGGGTGELFF. The chain joins TRBV6-4 to TRBJ2-2, with 7 bases identical to TRBD2. CDR3 length: 17 residues. CDR1 and CDR2 (germline): MRHNA, SNTAGT. V lost 0 bases to trimming and J lost 4 bases; unmatched junction nucleotides: 8.

The V call is TRBV7-2, the J call TRBJ2-7, with TRBD2 matching over 7 bases. There are 15 residues in the CDR3. CDR1 is SGHTA, CDR2 FQGNSA, per germline. Germline trimming cut 5 bases from V and 3 bases from J; bases unmatched to any gene: 10. The DNA for the CDR3 is TGTGCCAGCAGCCCCGGCGGGGGAGCCTTCTACGAGCAGTACTTC. This codes for CASSPGGGAFYEQYF.

Only one count was recorded for this clone. The V and J genes are TRBV10-1 and TRBJ2-2; 10 nucleotides agree with TRBD2. Germline CDR1 WNHNN, CDR2 SYGVQD (reference sequence). This CDR3 has 17 residues. The trim removed 5 bases at V and 0 bases at J, leaving 6 bases unmatched. CDR3 sequence: CASSSGGGTPNTGELFF. CDR3 sequence (DNA): TGCGCCAGCAGTAGCGGGGGGGGCACTCCGAACACCGGGGAGCTGTTTTTT.

This clone has just one count. This same CDR3 is encoded by further DNA sequences in the sample. The V call is TRBV14, the J call TRBJ1-2; D unclear. Trimming removed 0 bases at V and 4 bases at J, with 6 bases between. This CDR3 spans 13 amino acids. Per germline, CDR1 SGHDN and CDR2 FVKESK. The CDR3 protein is CASSQDLAYGYTF. CDR3 DNA: TGTGCCAGCAGCCAAGACTTGGCCTATGGCTACACCTTC.

The chain links TRBV7-2 to TRBJ2-7; 10 positions agree with TRBD1. The germline CDR1 and CDR2 sequences are SGHTA and FQGNSA. This CDR3 spans 15 amino acids. V dropped 1 base and J dropped 1; count of bases not matched to a gene: 1. The CDR3: CASSLEGQGSYEQYF. CDR3 nucleotide sequence: TGTGCCAGCAGCTTAGAGGGACAGGGGTCCTACGAGCAGTACTTC.

The chain recombines TRBV6-5 with TRBJ2-3; D remains ambiguous. V was trimmed by 7 bases and J by 4 bases, leaving 9 bases between them. The CDR3 extends over 12 amino acids. Germline V lookup: CDR1 MNHEY, CDR2 SVGAGI. The CDR3 DNA reads TGTGCCAGCACTGGCTTTTCAGATACGCAGTATTTT. Its translation is CASTGFSDTQYF.

This rearrangement joins TRBV5-4 to TRBJ2-7; 10 bases match TRBD1. The CDR3 spans 15 residues. Germline V gives CDR1 SGHNT, CDR2 YYREEE (reference sequence). Trimming took 2 bases from V and 5 from J; bases not matched to a gene: 7. CDR3 region: CASSFAGTGVHEQYF. The CDR3 bases are TGTGCCAGCAGCTTTGCCGGGACAGGGGTCCACGAGCAGTACTTC. The variable domain in full, completed from reference TRBV5-4 and TRBJ2-7, reads ETGVTQSPTHLIKTRGQQVTLRCSSQSGHNTVSWYQQALGQGPQFIFQYYREEENGRGNFPPRFSGLQFPNYSSELNVNALELDDSALYLCASSFAGTGVHEQYFGPGTRLTVT.

In the case of this clone: One end of the junction does not line up with germline, which may come from a read error. The V call is TRBV6-1, the J call TRBJ1-1, with a weak D call TRBD1 (5 bases). Looked up from germline, CDR1 is MNHNS and CDR2 is SASEGT. This CDR3 has 14 amino acids. The CDR3 loop is CASREAWGDTEAFF. As DNA, the CDR3 is TGTGCCAGCAGAGAAGCGTGGGGGGACACTGAAGCTTTCTTT.

The chain couples TRBV11-2 to TRBJ2-3; maybe TRBD2 (5 bases). The CDR3 consists of 12 residues. CDR1 SGHAT and CDR2 FQNNGV come from the germline V gene. V was shortened by 7 bases and J by 3 bases, with 8 bases between the two germline ends. The CDR3 here is CASKTGTDTQYF. In nucleotides, the CDR3 is TGTGCCAGCAAGACGGGGACAGATACGCAGTATTTT.

The V call is TRBV7-2, the J call TRBJ2-1, with 11 bases that match TRBD2. Unmatched junction bases numbered 5, after V lost 4 bases and J lost 3 bases. Per germline, CDR1 SGHTA and CDR2 FQGNSA. The CDR3 covers 16 residues. The CDR3 here is CASSSIAGGFYNEQFF. CDR3 nucleotides: TGTGCCAGCAGCTCAATAGCGGGGGGGTTCTACAATGAGCAGTTCTTC. Full variable domain (remainder filled in from reference TRBV7-2 and TRBJ2-1): GAGVSQSPSNKVTEKGKDVELRCDPISGHTALYWYRQSLGQGLEFLIYFQGNSAPDKSGLPSDRFSAERTGGSVSTLTIQRTQQEDSAVYLCASSSIAGGFYNEQFFGPGTRLTVL.

This sequence joins TRBV7-9 and TRBJ2-7; D unresolved. The CDR3 length is 14 residues. CDR1 is SEHNR, CDR2 FQNEAQ, per germline (reference sequence). Between the trimmed V and J ends, which lost 1 base and 0 bases, there was a span of 7 bases. CDR3 DNA: TGTGCCAGCAGCTTAGGAGCCCTCTCCTACGAGCAGTACTTC. Its protein is CASSLGALSYEQYF.

The V call is TRBV15, the J call TRBJ2-7; tentatively, D is TRBD1 (5 bases). Deletions cut 3 bases from V and 3 bases from J, with 9 bases between. Germline V gives CDR1 LNHNV, CDR2 YYDKDF (reference sequence). CDR3 length equals 13 residues. The CDR3 DNA sequence: TGTGCCACCAGCAGTATTCAGGGCTACGAGCAGTACTTC. This gives the protein CATSSIQGYEQYF.

The genes are TRBV30 and TRBJ1-2; no reliable D call. The germline gives CDR1 GTSNPN, CDR2 SVGIG (reference sequence). Trimming cost V 4 bases and J 2 bases, with 5 bases left between them. The CDR3 loop spans 11 amino acids. CDR3 region: CAWTVNYGYTF. CDR3 nucleotides: TGTGCCTGGACGGTAAACTATGGCTACACCTTC.

V usage is TRBV30 and J usage is TRBJ2-7; 14 bases are a match to TRBD2. V was clipped by 7 bases and J by 5 bases; unmatched bases: 10. The germline gives CDR1 GTSNPN, CDR2 SVGIG (reference sequence). This CDR3 is 15 amino acids long. The CDR3 bases are TGTGCCTCCCGAAGGACTAGCGGGGGGAGCGACGAGCAGTACTTC. Translation: CASRRTSGGSDEQYF.

The chain carries TRBV9 and TRBJ2-2, with a tentative D call TRBD1 (5 bases). The germline V gene has CDR1 SGDLS and CDR2 YYNGEE. With 0 bases removed from V and 6 bases from J, the gap between germline ends came to 9 bases. This CDR3 contains 14 residues. As DNA, the CDR3 is TGTGCCAGCAGCGTAGGGGTGGGGCCCGGGGAGCTGTTTTTT. Its translation: CASSVGVGPGELFF.

At least ten counts were recorded for this clone. The V and J genes are TRBV5-4 and TRBJ2-7; 10 positions match TRBD1. Losses at the gene ends were 4 bases for V and 0 bases for J; bases not matched to a gene: 10. Germline values: CDR1 SGHNT, CDR2 YYREEE (reference sequence). The CDR3 extends over 17 amino acids. Here the CDR3 DNA reads TGTGCCAGCAGCCAGGAAATGGGACAGGGGAGCTCCTACGAGCAGTACTTC. Its translation: CASSQEMGQGSSYEQYF.